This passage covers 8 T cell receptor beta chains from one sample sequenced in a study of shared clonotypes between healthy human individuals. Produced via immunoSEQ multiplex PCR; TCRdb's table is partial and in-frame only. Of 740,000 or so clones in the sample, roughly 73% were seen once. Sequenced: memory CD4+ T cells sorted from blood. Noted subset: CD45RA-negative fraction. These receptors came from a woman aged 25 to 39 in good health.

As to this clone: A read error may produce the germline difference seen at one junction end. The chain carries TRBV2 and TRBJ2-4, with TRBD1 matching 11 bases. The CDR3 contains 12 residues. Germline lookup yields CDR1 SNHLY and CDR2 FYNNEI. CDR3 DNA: TGTGCCAGCAGCGAGGGGACAGGGGGTCGGTTGTTC. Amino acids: CASSEGTGGRLF. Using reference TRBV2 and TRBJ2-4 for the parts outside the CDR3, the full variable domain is EPEVTQTPSHQVTQMGQEVILRCVPISNHLYFYWYRQILGQKVEFLVSFYNNEISEKSEIFDDQFSVERPDGSNFTLKIRSTKLEDSAMYFCASSEGTGGRLFGAGTRLSVL.

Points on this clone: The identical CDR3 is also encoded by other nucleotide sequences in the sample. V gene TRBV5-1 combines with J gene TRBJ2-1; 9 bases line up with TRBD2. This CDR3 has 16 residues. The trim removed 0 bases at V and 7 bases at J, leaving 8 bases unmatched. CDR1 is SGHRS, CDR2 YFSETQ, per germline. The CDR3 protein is CASSLVVAGVGNEQFF. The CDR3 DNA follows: TGCGCCAGCAGCTTGGTGGTAGCGGGAGTGGGGAATGAGCAGTTCTTC.

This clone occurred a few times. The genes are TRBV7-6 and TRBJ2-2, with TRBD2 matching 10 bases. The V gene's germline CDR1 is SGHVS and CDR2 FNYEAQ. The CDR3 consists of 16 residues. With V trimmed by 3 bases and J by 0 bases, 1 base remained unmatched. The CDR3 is CASSFGTSANTGELFF. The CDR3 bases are TGTGCCAGCAGCTTCGGGACTAGCGCGAACACCGGGGAGCTGTTTTTT.

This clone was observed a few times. CDR3 bases: TGTGCCAGCACCTCACCCACAGGGGGCGGTGAGACCCAGTACTTC. Amino acid sequence: CASTSPTGGGETQYF. The chain carries TRBV6-1 and TRBJ2-5; 9 bases match TRBD1. J was trimmed by 5 bases and V by 7 bases; bases with no gene match: 11. CDR1 is MNHNS and CDR2 is SASEGT in the germline V gene. The CDR3 contains 15 residues.

This CDR3 reads CASSFLGRTEAFF. CDR3 sequence (DNA): TGTGCCAGCAGCTTTCTGGGGCGCACTGAAGCTTTCTTT. The chain is built from TRBV11-1 and TRBJ1-1; maybe TRBD1 (5 bases). V was clipped by 3 bases and J by 4 bases, with 9 bases between them. The germline CDR1 and CDR2 sequences are SGHAT and FQDESV (reference sequence). CDR3 length equals 13 residues. Full variable domain (missing parts from reference TRBV11-1 and TRBJ1-1): EAEVAQSPRYKITEKSQAVAFWCDPISGHATLYWYRQILGQGPELLVQFQDESVVDDSQLPKDRFSAERLKGVDSTLKIQPAELGDSAMYLCASSFLGRTEAFFGQGTRLTVV.

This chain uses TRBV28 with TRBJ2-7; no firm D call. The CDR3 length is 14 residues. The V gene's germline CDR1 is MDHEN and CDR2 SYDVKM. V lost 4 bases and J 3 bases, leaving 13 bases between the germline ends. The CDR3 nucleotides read TGTGCCAGCAGTTCGACGGACCTCGGCTACGAGCAGTACTTC. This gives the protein CASSSTDLGYEQYF.

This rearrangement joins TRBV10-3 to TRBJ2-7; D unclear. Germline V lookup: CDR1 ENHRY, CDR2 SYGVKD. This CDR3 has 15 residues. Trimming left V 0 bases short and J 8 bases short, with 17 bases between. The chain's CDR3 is CAISESGHGANQQYF. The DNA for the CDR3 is TGTGCCATCAGTGAGTCGGGTCATGGAGCAAACCAGCAGTACTTC.

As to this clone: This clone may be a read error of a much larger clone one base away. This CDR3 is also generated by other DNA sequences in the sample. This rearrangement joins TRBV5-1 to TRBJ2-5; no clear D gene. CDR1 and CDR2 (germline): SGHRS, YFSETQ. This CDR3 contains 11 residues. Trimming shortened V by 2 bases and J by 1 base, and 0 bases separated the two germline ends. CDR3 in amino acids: CASSFQETQYF. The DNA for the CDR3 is TGCGCCAGCAGCTTCCAAGAGACCCAGTACTTC.